Each of the 12 T cell receptor beta chains below was sequenced from the same sample in a study of T cell changes during pregnancy in multiple sclerosis. TCRdb keeps only in-frame clones here, not all; method: immunoSEQ multiplex PCR. The repertoire consists of some 87,000 clones, with about 95% occurring once and the leading ten covering around 1%. The material was peripheral blood, obtained in the second trimester of pregnancy. The receptors derive from a female donor with multiple sclerosis, enrolled in a pregnancy study.

This sequence joins TRBV5-6 and TRBJ2-2; TRBD1 is a possible D gene (5 bases). The CDR3 has 14 amino acids. The germline CDR1 and CDR2 sequences are SGHDT and YYEEEE. Trimming pared 0 bases from V and 6 bases from J, leaving 9 bases between. The CDR3 DNA reads TGTGCCAGCAGCTTGGGCACAGGACCCGGGGAGCTGTTTTTT. It specifies CASSLGTGPGELFF.

This chain connects TRBV6-5 to TRBJ2-7, with D possibly matching TRBD2 (5 bases). The V gene's germline CDR1 is MNHEY and CDR2 SVGAGI. Trimming left V 0 bases short and J 6 bases short, with 9 bases between. There are 13 residues in the CDR3. CDR3 in DNA: TGTGCCAGCAGTTACTCGACGGGGAGCGAGCAGTACTTC. This codes for CASSYSTGSEQYF.

The rearrangement uses TRBV14 and TRBJ2-3; 9 nucleotides match TRBD2. The V segment lost 0 bases and the J segment 6 bases; nucleotides outside the gene matches: 10. CDR3 length: 17 amino acids. CDR1 and CDR2 from the germline V gene are SGHDN and FVKESK. Here the CDR3 reads CASSQEWRGRAMDTQYF. The CDR3 DNA reads as TGTGCCAGCAGCCAAGAATGGCGCGGGAGGGCCATGGATACGCAGTATTTT.

This clone was counted a single time. This rearrangement joins TRBV7-2 to TRBJ2-5, with TRBD1 matching over 8 bases. Germline assignment: CDR1 SGHTA and CDR2 FQGNSA. V lost 5 bases, J lost 6 bases, and 8 bases stayed unmatched. The CDR3 runs to 14 residues. CDR3 in DNA: TGTGCCAGCAGCACCCACAGGGGGGAAAAGACCCAGTACTTC. Translation: CASSTHRGEKTQYF.

The chain carries TRBV5-4 and TRBJ1-1; a possible D gene is TRBD1 (6 bases). Germline V CDR1 and CDR2: SGHNT, YYREEE (reference sequence). Trimming stripped 4 bases from V and 1 base from J, with 17 bases between. This CDR3 contains 16 residues. The CDR3 DNA reads as TGTGCCAGCAGCCGTGAAACGGGACACACGAACACTGAAGCTTTCTTT. This translates into CASSRETGHTNTEAFF. Looking up the rest from reference TRBV5-4 and TRBJ1-1 gives the full variable domain: ETGVTQSPTHLIKTRGQQVTLRCSSQSGHNTVSWYQQALGQGPQFIFQYYREEENGRGNFPPRFSGLQFPNYSSELNVNALELDDSALYLCASSRETGHTNTEAFFGQGTRLTVV.

The chain employs TRBV9 and TRBJ1-1, with 9 bases fitting TRBD1. This CDR3 region has 16 residues. Germline V gives CDR1 SGDLS, CDR2 YYNGEE. With V trimmed by 3 bases and J by 0 bases, 6 bases remained unmatched. The CDR3 region is CASSAGTGFMNTEAFF. CDR3 in DNA: TGTGCCAGCAGCGCCGGGACAGGGTTCATGAACACTGAAGCTTTCTTT.

This chain uses TRBV5-1 with TRBJ2-1; 10 bases fit TRBD2. CDR1 and CDR2 from the germline V gene are SGHRS and YFSETQ. V trimming: 4 bases; J trimming: 7 bases; junction bases outside the gene matches: 2. CDR3 length equals 13 residues. Here the CDR3 DNA reads TGCGCCAGCAGCGCGGGACTAGCGAATGAGCAGTTCTTC. Protein: CASSAGLANEQFF.

The chain joins TRBV11-1 to TRBJ2-3, with TRBD2 matching over 11 bases. CDR1 is SGHAT and CDR2 is FQDESV in the germline V gene (reference sequence). This CDR3 has 17 amino acids. V was pared by 5 bases and J by 3 bases, with 10 bases of the junction left unmatched. The CDR3 reads CASSQQRLAGLTDTQYF. In nucleotides, the CDR3 is TGTGCCAGCAGCCAACAAAGACTAGCGGGGTTAACAGATACGCAGTATTTT. The variable domain in full, completed from reference TRBV11-1 and TRBJ2-3, reads EAEVAQSPRYKITEKSQAVAFWCDPISGHATLYWYRQILGQGPELLVQFQDESVVDDSQLPKDRFSAERLKGVDSTLKIQPAELGDSAMYLCASSQQRLAGLTDTQYFGPGTRLTVL.

The chain couples TRBV29-1 to TRBJ2-7; TRBD2 is a possible D gene (6 bases). The V gene lost 1 base and the J gene lost 9 bases, with 16 bases spanning the gap. The CDR3 runs to 13 residues. Germline V gives CDR1 SQVTM, CDR2 ANQGSEA. For the CDR3, the DNA is TGCAGCGTTGAAGGGGGGGTGGACTCGGGGCAGTACTTC. It encodes CSVEGGVDSGQYF.

The V call is TRBV9, the J call TRBJ1-1; D is possibly TRBD1 (5 bases). The ends were cut back, 0 bases at V and 4 bases at J, with 16 bases in the middle. CDR1 SGDLS and CDR2 YYNGEE come from the germline V gene. The CDR3 has 16 amino acids. CDR3 DNA sequence: TGTGCCAGCAGCGTAGGTAGTCTAGGGGCGACCACTGAAGCTTTCTTT. Translation gives CASSVGSLGATTEAFF.

In its sample, this clone was seen once. This rearrangement joins TRBV28 to TRBJ2-2; a possible D gene is TRBD1 (6 bases). Germline CDR1 reads MDHEN; CDR2 reads SYDVKM. The CDR3 consists of 13 residues. Trimming removed 4 bases from V and 6 bases from J, with 9 bases in between. The CDR3 is CASSSSGAGELFF. CDR3 sequence (DNA): TGTGCCAGCAGTTCTTCAGGGGCCGGGGAGCTGTTTTTT.

J is TRBJ1-5 and V is TRBV30; D is possibly TRBD1 (5 bases). CDR1 and CDR2 (germline): GTSNPN, SVGIG (reference sequence). The CDR3 loop spans 14 amino acids. Trimming removed 2 bases at V and 5 bases at J, with 13 bases between. The CDR3 protein is CAWSFGVQDQPQHF. Here the CDR3 DNA reads TGTGCCTGGAGTTTTGGGGTACAGGATCAGCCCCAGCATTTT.